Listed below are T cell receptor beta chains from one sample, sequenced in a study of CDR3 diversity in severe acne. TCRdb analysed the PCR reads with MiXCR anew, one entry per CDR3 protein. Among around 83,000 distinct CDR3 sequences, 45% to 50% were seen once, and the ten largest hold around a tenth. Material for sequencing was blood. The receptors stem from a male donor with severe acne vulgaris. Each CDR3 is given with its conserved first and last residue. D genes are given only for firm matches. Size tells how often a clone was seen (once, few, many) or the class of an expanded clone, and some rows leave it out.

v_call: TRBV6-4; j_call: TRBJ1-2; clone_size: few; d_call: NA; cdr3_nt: TGTGCCAGCAGTGAATCGGGACCCAGGCGACCCTCTAACTATGGCTACACCTTC; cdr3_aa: CASSESGPRRPSNYGYTF
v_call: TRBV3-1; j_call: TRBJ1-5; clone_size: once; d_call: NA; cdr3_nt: TGTGCCAGCAGCCAGAGGGGGGATGAGACCCAGCATTTT; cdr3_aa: CASSQRGDETQHF
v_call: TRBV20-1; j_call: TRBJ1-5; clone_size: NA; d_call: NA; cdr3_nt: TGCAGTGCTAGAGTACAGGGCTTTGGGAGCAATCAGCCCCAGCATTTT; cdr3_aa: CSARVQGFGSNQPQHF
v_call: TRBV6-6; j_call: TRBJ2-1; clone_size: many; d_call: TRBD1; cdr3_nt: TGTGCCAGCAGCAAAGACAGGGGGCGAGGCGACAATGAGCAGTTCTTC; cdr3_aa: CASSKDRGRGDNEQFF
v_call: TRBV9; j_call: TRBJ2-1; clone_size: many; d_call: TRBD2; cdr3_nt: TGTGCCAGCAGCGCTGGAGGTGGCGGGGGGACCTACAATGAGCAGTTCTTC; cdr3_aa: CASSAGGGGGTYNEQFF
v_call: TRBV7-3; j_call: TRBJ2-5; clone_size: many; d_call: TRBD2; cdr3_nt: TGTGCCAGCAGCTTGACTAGCGGGAGTGGCGAGACCCAGTACTTC; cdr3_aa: CASSLTSGSGETQYF
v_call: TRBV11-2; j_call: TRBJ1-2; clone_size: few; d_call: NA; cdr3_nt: TGTGCCAGCAGCACGTGGGACGTCCCTGGCTACACCTTC; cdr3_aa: CASSTWDVPGYTF
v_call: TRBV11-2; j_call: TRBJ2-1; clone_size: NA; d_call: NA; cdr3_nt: TGTGCCAGCAGCCCGTTGGGGGGAAATGAGCAGCTCTTC; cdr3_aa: CASSPLGGNEQLF
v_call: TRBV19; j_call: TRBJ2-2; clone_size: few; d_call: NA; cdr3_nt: TGTGCCAGTACCCAAATACAGGGGAACACCGGGGAGCTGTTTTTT; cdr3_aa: CASTQIQGNTGELFF
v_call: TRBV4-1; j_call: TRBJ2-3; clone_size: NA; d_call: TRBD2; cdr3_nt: TGCGCCAGCAGCCAAGGAAGGCGCGGGAGGGGAGATACGCAGTATTTT; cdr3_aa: CASSQGRRGRGDTQYF
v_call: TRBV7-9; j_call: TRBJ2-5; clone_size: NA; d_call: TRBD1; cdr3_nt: TGTGCCAGCAGCTTAAGTCGGGACAGGGGAGGCGAGACCCAGTACTTC; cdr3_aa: CASSLSRDRGGETQYF
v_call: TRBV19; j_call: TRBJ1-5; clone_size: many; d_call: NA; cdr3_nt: TGTGCCAGTGCTGAATATAGCAATCAGCCCCAGCATTTT; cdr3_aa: CASAEYSNQPQHF
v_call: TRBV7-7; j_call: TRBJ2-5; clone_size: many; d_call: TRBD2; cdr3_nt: TGTGCTAGCAGCTTAGCGGGGGGGCGCCAAGAGACCCAGTACTTC; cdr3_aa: CASSLAGGRQETQYF
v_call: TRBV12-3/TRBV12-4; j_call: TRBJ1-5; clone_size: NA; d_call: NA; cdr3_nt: TGTGCCAGCAGTCCTGCAGGTGGTCGGCCCCAGCATTTT; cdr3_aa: CASSPAGGRPQHF
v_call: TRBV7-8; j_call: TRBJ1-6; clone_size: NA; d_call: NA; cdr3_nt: TGTGCCAGCAGCTTAGGCCTGGGTTCACCCCTCCACTTT; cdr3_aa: CASSLGLGSPLHF
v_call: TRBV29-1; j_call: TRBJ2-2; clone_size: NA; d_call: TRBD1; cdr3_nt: TGCAGCGCAGACAGGGCGGGCGGGGAGCTGTTTTTT; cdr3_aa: CSADRAGGELFF
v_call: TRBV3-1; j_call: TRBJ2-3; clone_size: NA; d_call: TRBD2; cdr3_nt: TGTGCCAGCAGCCAATCGGGACTAGCGGGAACAGATACGCAGTATTTT; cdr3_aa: CASSQSGLAGTDTQYF
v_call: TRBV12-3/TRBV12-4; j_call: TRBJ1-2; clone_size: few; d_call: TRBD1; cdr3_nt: TGTGCCAGCAGCTCAGGGGGCTCCTATGGCTACACCTTC; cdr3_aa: CASSSGGSYGYTF
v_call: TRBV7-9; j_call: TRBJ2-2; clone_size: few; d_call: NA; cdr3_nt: TGTGCCAGCAGTCAATCCGGGGAGCTGTTTTTT; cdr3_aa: CASSQSGELFF
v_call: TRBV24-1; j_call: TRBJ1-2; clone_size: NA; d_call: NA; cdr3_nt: TGTGCCACCAGTGAGCATCAGTCCTATGGCTACACCTTC; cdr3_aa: CATSEHQSYGYTF
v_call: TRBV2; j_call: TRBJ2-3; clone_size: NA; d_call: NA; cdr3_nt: TGTGCCAGCCACAAAGCTACAGGGAAGACTAGCACAGATACGCAGTATTTT; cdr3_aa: CASHKATGKTSTDTQYF
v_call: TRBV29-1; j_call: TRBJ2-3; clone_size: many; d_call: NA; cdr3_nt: TGCAGCGTTGAACTCGGTTCGGGATCACAGGGTGGCACAGATACGCAGTATTTT; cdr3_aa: CSVELGSGSQGGTDTQYF
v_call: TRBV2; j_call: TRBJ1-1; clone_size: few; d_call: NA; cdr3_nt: TGTGCCAGCAGTGACGGCAGGGTGAAGACTGAAGCTTTCTTT; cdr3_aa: CASSDGRVKTEAFF
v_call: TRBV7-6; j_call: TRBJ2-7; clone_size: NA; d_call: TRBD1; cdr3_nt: TGTGCCAGCAGCTTAGGTGCCGGGACAGCCTACGAGCAGTACTTC; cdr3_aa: CASSLGAGTAYEQYF
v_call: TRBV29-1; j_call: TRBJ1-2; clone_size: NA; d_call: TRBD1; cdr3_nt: TGCAGCGTCTCAAGAAGGACAGGAGATGGCTACACCTTC; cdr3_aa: CSVSRRTGDGYTF
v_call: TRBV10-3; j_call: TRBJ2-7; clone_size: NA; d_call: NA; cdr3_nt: TGTGCCAGCCCCATTAAGGGCAAGGACCACGAGCAGTACTTC; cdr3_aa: CASPIKGKDHEQYF
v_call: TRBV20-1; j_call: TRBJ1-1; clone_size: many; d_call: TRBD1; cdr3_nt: TGCAGTGCTAGACCTGGGACAGGTGAAGCTTTCTTT; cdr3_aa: CSARPGTGEAFF
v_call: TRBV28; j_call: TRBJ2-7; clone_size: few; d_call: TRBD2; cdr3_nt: TGTGCCAGCAGTTTTCTGGGGGAGGGAACGTCCTACGAGCAGTACTTC; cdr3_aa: CASSFLGEGTSYEQYF
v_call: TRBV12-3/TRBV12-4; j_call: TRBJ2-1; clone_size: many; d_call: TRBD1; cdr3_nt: TGTGCCAGCAGACGAGGGACAGGGGGCTCCGGGACCGTCAATGAGCAGTTCTTC; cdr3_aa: CASRRGTGGSGTVNEQFF
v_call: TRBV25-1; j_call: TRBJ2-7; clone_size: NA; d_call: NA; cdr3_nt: TGTGCCAGCAGTGCCGGGACTGCGGCCTACGAGCAGTACTTC; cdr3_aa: CASSAGTAAYEQYF
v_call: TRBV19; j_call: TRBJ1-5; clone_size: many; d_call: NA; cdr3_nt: TGTGCCAGTAGTAACAGGGCCTGGCAGCCCCAGCATTTT; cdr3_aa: CASSNRAWQPQHF
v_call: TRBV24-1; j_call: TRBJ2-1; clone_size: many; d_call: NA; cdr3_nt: TGTGCCACCAGTGATTTTCGGGGACCCCCCTACAATGAGCAGTTCTTC; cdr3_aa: CATSDFRGPPYNEQFF
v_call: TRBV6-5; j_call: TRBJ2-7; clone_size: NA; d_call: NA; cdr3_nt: TGTGCCAGCAGTCTTGAGGAGGATCAGTACGAGCAGTACTTC; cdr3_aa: CASSLEEDQYEQYF
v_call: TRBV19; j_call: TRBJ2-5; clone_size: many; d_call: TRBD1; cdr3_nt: TGTGCCAGTAGTGGGAGACAGGGCTTGCAAGAGACCCAGTACTTC; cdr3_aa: CASSGRQGLQETQYF
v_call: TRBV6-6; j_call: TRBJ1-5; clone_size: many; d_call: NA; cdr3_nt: TGTGCCAGCAGTCTACAGGGATCCAATCAGCCCCAGCATTTT; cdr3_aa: CASSLQGSNQPQHF
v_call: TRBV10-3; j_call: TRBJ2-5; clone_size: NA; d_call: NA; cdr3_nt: TGTGCCATCGGGGGCGAGACCCAGTACTTC; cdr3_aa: CAIGGETQYF
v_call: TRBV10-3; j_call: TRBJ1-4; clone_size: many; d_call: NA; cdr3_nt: TGTGCCATCAGCGAAACTGCAACTAATGAAAAACTGTTTTTT; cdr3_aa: CAISETATNEKLFF
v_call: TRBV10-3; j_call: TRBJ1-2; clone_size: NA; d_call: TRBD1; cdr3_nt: TGTGCCATCAGTGAGGAGACAGGGACCCCTAGCTATGGCTACACCTTC; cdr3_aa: CAISEETGTPSYGYTF
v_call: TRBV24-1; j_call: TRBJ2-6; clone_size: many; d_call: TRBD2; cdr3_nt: TGTGCCACCAGTGAACTAGCGGGAGGTGGGGCCAACGTCCTGACTTTC; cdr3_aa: CATSELAGGGANVLTF
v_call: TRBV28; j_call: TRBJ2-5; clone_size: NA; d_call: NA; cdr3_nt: TGTGCCAGCAGTTTTCAGGGGGGCAACAAAGAGACCCAGTACTTC; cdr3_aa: CASSFQGGNKETQYF
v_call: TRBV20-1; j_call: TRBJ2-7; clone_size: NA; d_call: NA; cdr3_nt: TGCAGTGCTAGAGCTACAGGGTTCCACGAGCAGTACTTC; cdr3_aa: CSARATGFHEQYF
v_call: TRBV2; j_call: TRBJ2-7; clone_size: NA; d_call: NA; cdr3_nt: TGTGCCAGCAGCCGCACCCGAGCCTACGAGCAGTACTTC; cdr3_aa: CASSRTRAYEQYF
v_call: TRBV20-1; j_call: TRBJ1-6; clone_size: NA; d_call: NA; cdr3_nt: TGCAGTGCTAGCCCGAAGTCGAATAATTCACCCCTCCACTTT; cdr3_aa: CSASPKSNNSPLHF
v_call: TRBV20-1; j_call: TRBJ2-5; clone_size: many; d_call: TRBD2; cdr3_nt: TGCAGTGCCCATACTAGCGGGAGGGGACAAGAGACCCAGTACTTC; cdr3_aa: CSAHTSGRGQETQYF
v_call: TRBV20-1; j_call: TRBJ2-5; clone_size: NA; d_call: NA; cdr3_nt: TGCAGTGCTAGGAGGGGGGATAGCAATCAGCCCCAGTACTTC; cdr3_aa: CSARRGDSNQPQYF
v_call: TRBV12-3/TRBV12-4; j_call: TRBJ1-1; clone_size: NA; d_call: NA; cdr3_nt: TGTGCCAGCTCCTACGGATGGAACACTGAAGCTTTCTTT; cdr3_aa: CASSYGWNTEAFF
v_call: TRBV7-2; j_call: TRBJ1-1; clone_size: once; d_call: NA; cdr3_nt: TGTGCCAGCATCGTCACTGAAGCTTTCTTT; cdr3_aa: CASIVTEAFF
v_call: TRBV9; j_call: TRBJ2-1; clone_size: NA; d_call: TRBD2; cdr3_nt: TGTGCCAGCAGCGCTGGGGCCGGGACTAGCGTTTACAGTGAGCAGTTCTTC; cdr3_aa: CASSAGAGTSVYSEQFF
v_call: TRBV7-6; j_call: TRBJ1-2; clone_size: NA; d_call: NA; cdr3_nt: TGTGCCAGCAGCTTAGAAGGGCATGGCTACACCTTC; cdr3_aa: CASSLEGHGYTF
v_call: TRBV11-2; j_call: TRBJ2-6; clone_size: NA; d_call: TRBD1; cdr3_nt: TGTGCCAGCTCCAGACGGCAGGGGGCCTATGGGGCCAACGTCCTGACTTTC; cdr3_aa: CASSRRQGAYGANVLTF
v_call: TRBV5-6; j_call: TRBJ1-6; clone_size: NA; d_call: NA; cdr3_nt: TGTGCCAGCAGATCCCTGGACGGGGTTGGAACCTCACCCCTCCACTTT; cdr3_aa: CASRSLDGVGTSPLHF
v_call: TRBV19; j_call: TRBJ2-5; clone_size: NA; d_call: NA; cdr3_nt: TGTGCCAGTAGTCCCCAGGGGAATCGAGAGACCCAGTACTTC; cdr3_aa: CASSPQGNRETQYF
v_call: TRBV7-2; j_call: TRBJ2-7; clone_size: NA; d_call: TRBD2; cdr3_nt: TGTGCCAGCAGCTTCCTACTAGCGGGAGGGCCCCACGAGCAGTACTTC; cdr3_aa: CASSFLLAGGPHEQYF
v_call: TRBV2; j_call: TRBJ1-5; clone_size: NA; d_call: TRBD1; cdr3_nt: TGTGCCAGCAGGAGGGACAGGGGAGAGGGCAATCAGCCCCAGCATTTT; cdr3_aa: CASRRDRGEGNQPQHF
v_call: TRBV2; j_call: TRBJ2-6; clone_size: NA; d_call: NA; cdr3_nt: TGTGCCAGCAGGGACACCTTGAACACTGAAGCTTTC; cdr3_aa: CASRDTLNTEAF
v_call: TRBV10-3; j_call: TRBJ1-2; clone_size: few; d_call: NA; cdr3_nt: TGTGCCATAAGGGGGACGTGCTCCAACGGTTACACCTTC; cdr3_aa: CAIRGTCSNGYTF
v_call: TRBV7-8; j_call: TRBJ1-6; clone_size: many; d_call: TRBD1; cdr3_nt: TGTGCCAGCAGCTTACAACCAGGGGGGAATTCACCCCTCCACTTT; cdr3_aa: CASSLQPGGNSPLHF
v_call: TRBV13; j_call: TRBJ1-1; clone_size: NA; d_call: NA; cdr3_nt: TGTGCCAGCAGCCCGATTGAGGGTTACACTGAAGCTTTCTTT; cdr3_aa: CASSPIEGYTEAFF
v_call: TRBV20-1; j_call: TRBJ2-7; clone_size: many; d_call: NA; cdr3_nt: TGCAGTGCTAGAGGGGGGTCCTTTAGCCGGGCCTCGTGGGAGCAGTACTTC; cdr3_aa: CSARGGSFSRASWEQYF